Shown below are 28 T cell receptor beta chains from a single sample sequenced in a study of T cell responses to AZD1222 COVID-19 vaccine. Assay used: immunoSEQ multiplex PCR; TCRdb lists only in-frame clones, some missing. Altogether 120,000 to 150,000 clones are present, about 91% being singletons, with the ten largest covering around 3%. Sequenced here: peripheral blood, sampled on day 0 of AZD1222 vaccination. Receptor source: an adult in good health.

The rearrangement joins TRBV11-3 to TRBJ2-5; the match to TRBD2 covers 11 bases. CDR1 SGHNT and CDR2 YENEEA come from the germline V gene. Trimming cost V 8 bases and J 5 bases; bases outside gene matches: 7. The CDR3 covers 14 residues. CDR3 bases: TGTGCCAGCGGTAGCGGGGGGGCTCGGGAGACCCAGTACTTC. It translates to CASGSGGARETQYF.

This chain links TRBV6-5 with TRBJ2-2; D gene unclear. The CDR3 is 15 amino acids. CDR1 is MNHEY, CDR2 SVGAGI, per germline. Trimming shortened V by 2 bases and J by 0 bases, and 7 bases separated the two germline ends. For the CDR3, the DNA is TGTGCCAGCAGTTACAGAGTCGCGAACACCGGGGAGCTGTTTTTT. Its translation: CASSYRVANTGELFF.

The CDR3 is CASSLLASGGARETQYF. The CDR3 DNA follows: TGTGCCAGCAGCTTATTGGCTAGCGGGGGGGCCAGGGAGACCCAGTACTTC. This chain connects TRBV7-2 to TRBJ2-5, with TRBD2 matching 12 bases. The CDR3 length is 17 residues. V shed 2 bases, J shed 5 bases, and the junction held 9 bases outside the gene matches. Germline V gives CDR1 SGHTA, CDR2 FQGNSA.

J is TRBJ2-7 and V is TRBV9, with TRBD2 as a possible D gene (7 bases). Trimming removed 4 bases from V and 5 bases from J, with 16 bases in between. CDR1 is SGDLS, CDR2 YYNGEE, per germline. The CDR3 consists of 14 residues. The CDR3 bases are TGTGCCAGCAGCCTGGTAGGGGGGGCCCACGAGCAGTACTTC. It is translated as CASSLVGGAHEQYF.

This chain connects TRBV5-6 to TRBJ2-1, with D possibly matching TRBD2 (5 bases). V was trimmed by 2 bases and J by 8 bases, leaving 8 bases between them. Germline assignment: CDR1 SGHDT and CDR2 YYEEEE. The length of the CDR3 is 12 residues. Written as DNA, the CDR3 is TGTGCCAGCAGCTTTCTAGCTGATGAGCAGTTCTTC. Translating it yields CASSFLADEQFF. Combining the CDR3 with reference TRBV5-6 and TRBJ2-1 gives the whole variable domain DAGVTQSPTHLIKTRGQQVTLRCSPKSGHDTVSWYQQALGQGPQFIFQYYEEEERQRGNFPDRFSGHQFPNYSSELNVNALLLGDSALYLCASSFLADEQFFGPGTRLTVL.

The CDR3 nucleotides are TGTGCCAGCAGCCTTATTGGGACGGTAAATTCACCCCTCCACTTT. This gives the protein CASSLIGTVNSPLHF. The chain has TRBV3-1 (or the pseudogene TRBV3-2) and TRBJ1-6; D may be TRBD1 (5 bases). V shed 4 bases and J shed 7 bases, with 14 bases lying between them. This CDR3 has 15 residues. Germline CDR1 reads LGHDT; CDR2 reads YNNKEL (reference sequence).

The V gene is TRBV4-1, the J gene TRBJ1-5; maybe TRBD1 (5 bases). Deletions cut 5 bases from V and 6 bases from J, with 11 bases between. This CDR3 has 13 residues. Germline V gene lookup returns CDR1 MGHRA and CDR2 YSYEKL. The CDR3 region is CASSAGRGQPQHF. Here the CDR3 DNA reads TGCGCCAGCAGCGCCGGGAGGGGTCAGCCCCAGCATTTT.

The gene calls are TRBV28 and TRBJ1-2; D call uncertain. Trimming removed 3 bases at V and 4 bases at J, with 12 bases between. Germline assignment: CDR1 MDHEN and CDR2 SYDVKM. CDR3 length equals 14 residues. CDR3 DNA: TGTGCCAGCAGTTTTCCATCTAACCCCTATGGCTACACCTTC. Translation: CASSFPSNPYGYTF.

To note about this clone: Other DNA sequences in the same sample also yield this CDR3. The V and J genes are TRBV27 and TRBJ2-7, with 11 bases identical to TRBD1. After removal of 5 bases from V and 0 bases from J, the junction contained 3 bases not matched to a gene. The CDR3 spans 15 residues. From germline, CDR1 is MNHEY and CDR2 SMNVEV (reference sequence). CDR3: CASSLGTGGSYEQYF. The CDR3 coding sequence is TGTGCCAGCAGTCTCGGGACAGGGGGCTCCTACGAGCAGTACTTC.

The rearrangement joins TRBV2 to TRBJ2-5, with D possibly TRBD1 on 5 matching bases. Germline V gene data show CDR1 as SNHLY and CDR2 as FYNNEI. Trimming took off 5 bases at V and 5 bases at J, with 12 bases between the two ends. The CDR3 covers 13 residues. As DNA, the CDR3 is TGTGCCAGCAGTTTTTGGGGCCAGGAGACCCAGTACTTC. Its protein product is CASSFWGQETQYF.

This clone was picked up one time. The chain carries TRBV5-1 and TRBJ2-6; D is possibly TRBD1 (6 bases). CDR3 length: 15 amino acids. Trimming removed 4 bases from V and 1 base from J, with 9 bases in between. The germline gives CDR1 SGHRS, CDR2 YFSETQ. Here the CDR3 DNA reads TGCGCCAGCAGCCCCGGACAGTCTGGGGCCAACGTCCTGACTTTC. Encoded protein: CASSPGQSGANVLTF.

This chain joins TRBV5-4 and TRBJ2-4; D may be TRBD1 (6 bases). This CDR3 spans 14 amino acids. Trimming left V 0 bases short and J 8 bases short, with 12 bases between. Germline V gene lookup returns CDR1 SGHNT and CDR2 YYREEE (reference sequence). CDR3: CASSLGTGIDIQYF. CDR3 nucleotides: TGTGCCAGCAGCTTGGGCACAGGGATTGACATTCAGTACTTC.

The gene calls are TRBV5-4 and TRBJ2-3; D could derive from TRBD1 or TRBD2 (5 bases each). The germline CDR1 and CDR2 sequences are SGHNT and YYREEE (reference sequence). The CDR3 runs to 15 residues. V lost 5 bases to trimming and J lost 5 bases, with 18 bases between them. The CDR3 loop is CASRQAPGGGDTQYF. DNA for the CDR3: TGTGCCAGCAGACAAGCCCCCGGTGGGGGAGATACGCAGTATTTT. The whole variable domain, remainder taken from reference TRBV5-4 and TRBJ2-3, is ETGVTQSPTHLIKTRGQQVTLRCSSQSGHNTVSWYQQALGQGPQFIFQYYREEENGRGNFPPRFSGLQFPNYSSELNVNALELDDSALYLCASRQAPGGGDTQYFGPGTRLTVL.

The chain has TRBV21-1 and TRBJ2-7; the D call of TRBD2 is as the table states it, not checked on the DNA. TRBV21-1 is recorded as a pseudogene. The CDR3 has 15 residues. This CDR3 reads CASSTAGPISYEQYF. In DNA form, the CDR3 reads TGTGCCAGCAGCACGGCGGGACCTATCTCCTACGAGCAGTACTTC.

Here the CDR3 DNA reads TGCAGCGTTGCCCCGAGCCGACAAGAGACCCAGTACTTC. This sequence encodes CSVAPSRQETQYF. The chain recombines TRBV29-1 with TRBJ2-5; no reliable D call. V was clipped by 4 bases and J by 2 bases, with 11 bases between them. The CDR3 contains 13 residues. Germline V gene lookup returns CDR1 SQVTM and CDR2 ANQGSEA.

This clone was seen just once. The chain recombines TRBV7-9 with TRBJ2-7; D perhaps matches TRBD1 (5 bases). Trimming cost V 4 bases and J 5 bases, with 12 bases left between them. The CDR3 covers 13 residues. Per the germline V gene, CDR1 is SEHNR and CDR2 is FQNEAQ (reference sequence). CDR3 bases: TGTGCCAGCAGCTCGCAGGGTCACCACGAGCAGTACTTC. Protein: CASSSQGHHEQYF.

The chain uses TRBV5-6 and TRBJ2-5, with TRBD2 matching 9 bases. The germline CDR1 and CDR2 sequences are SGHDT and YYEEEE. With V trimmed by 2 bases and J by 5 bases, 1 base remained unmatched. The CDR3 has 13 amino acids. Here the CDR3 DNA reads TGTGCCAGCAGCTTTACTAGCGGGGAGACCCAGTACTTC. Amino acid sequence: CASSFTSGETQYF.

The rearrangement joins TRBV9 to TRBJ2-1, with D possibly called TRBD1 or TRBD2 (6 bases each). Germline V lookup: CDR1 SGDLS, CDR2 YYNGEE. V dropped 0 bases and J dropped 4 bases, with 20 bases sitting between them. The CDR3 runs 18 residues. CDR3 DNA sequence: TGTGCCAGCAGCGTAGGCGGAGGGGGAGCGGGTAGTTACAATGAGCAGTTCTTC. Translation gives CASSVGGGGAGSYNEQFF.

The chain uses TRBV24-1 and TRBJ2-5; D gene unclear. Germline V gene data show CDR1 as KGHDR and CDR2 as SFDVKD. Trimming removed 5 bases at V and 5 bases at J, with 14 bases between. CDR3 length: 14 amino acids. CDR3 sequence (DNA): TGTGCCACCAGTGGTGCCTCGGGCCCGGAGACCCAGTACTTC. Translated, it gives CATSGASGPETQYF.

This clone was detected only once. CDR3 nucleotide sequence: TGTGCCATCTCGCAGCGGGGGGCGGAGACCCAGTACTTC. It is translated as CAISQRGAETQYF. The chain carries TRBV10-3 and TRBJ2-5; TRBD2 agrees at 9 bases. Per the germline V gene, CDR1 is ENHRY and CDR2 is SYGVKD. The trim removed 8 bases at V and 5 bases at J, leaving 6 bases unmatched. The CDR3 has 13 amino acids.

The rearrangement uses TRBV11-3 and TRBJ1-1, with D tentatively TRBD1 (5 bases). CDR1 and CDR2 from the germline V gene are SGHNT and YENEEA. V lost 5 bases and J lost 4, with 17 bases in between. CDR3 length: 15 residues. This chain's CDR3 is CASSPRPLRGTEAFF. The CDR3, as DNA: TGTGCCAGCAGCCCCCGACCATTAAGGGGCACTGAAGCTTTCTTT.

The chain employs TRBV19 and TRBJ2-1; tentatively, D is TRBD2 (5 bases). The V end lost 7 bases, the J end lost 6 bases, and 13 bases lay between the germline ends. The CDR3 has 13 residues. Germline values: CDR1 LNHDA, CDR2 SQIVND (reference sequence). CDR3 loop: CASNGGRPNEQFF. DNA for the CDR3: TGTGCCAGTAATGGCGGGCGGCCCAATGAGCAGTTCTTC.

The CDR3: CASRRDRVINTIYF. CDR3 DNA sequence: TGTGCCAGCAGGAGGGACAGGGTGATAAACACCATATATTTT. The chain joins TRBV6-5 to TRBJ1-3; 9 nucleotides match TRBD1. V trimming: 6 bases; J trimming: 6 bases; junction bases outside the gene matches: 6. The germline gives CDR1 MNHEY, CDR2 SVGAGI. This CDR3 region has 14 residues.

As DNA, the CDR3 is TGTGCCAGCAGTGGGCCGGGAGGAGAAAAACTGTTTTTT. The encoded protein is CASSGPGGEKLFF. The V call is TRBV2, the J call TRBJ1-4; D not certain. The CDR3 length is 13 residues. Germline V CDR1 and CDR2: SNHLY, FYNNEI. Trimming left V 4 bases short and J 8 bases short, with 11 bases between.

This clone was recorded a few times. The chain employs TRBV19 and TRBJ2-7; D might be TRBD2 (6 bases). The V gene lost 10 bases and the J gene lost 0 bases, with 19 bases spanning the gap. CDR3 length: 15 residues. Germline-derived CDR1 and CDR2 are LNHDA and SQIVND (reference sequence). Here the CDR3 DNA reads TGTGCCACCGTGGGATTCCGGGACTCCTCCTACGAGCAGTACTTC. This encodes CATVGFRDSSYEQYF.

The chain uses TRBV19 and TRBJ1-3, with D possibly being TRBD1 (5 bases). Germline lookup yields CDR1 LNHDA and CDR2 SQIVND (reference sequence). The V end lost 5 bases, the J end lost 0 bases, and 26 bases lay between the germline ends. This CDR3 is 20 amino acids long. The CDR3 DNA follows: TGTGCCAGTAGTCATTTCCATTGGGGACCCGGAGGTAACTCTGGAAACACCATATATTTT. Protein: CASSHFHWGPGGNSGNTIYF. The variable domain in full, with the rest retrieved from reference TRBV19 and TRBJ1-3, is DGGITQSPKYLFRKEGQNVTLSCEQNLNHDAMYWYRQDPGQGLRLIYYSQIVNDFQKGDIAEGYSVSREKKESFPLTVTSAQKNPTAFYLCASSHFHWGPGGNSGNTIYFGEGSWLTVV.

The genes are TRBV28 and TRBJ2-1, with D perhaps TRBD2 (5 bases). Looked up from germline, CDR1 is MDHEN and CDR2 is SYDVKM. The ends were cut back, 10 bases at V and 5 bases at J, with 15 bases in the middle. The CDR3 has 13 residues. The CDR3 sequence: CATSVGVNNEQFF. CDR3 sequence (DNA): TGTGCCACCTCAGTGGGAGTGAACAATGAGCAGTTCTTC.

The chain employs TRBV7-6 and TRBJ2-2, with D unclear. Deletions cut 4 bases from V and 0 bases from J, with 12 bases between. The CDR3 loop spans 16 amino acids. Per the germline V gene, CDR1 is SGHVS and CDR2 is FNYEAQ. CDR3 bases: TGTGCCAGCAGCTGGGTAGTTTCCGCGAACACCGGGGAGCTGTTTTTT. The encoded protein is CASSWVVSANTGELFF. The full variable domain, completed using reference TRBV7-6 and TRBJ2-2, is GAGVSQSPRYKVTKRGQDVALRCDPISGHVSLYWYRQALGQGPEFLTYFNYEAQQDKSGLPNDRFSAERPEGSISTLTIQRTEQRDSAMYRCASSWVVSANTGELFFGEGSRLTVL.